This T cell receptor (beta chain) emerged from a study of blood T cell repertoires in COVID-19. About the study: Spain, Italy and the United States supplied samples that represented acute and convalescent COVID-19. T cells, B-cell-depleted T cells, or PBMCs supplied cDNA or gDNA.

Per the authors' pipeline: Amplification with reference gene primers provided the estimates of nucleated cell counts. Libraries were prepared by immunoSEQ multiplex PCR; TCRdb keeps only in-frame clonotypes and omits some of them. Clone size and V and J calls were adopted from that table, with D and trimming inferred from the DNA. This table holds fewer than 120,000 clones, over 60% found once. The length of the CDR3 is 15 residues. Trimming left V 5 bases short and J 3 bases short, with 18 bases between. The germline V gene has CDR1 SGHRS and CDR2 YFSETQ. This TCR derives from a woman aged 80 or older with acute or convalescent COVID-19. The V and J genes are TRBV5-1 and TRBJ2-7; tentatively, D is TRBD2 (6 bases). The sequenced sample was peripheral blood. CDR3 in amino acids: CASSPSSVGGYEQYF. CDR3 DNA: TGCGCCAGCAGTCCCTCCTCGGTGGGGGGCTACGAGCAGTACTTC.